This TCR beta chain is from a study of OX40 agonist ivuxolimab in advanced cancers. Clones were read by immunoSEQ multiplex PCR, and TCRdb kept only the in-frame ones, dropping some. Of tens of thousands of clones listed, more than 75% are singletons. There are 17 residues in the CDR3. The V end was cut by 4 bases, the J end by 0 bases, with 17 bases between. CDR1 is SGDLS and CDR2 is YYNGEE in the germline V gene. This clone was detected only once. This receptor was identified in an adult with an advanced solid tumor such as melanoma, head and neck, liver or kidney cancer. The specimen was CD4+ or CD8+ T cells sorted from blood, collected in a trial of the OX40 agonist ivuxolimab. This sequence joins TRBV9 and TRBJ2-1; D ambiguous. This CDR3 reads CASSPYLRGPSYNEQFF. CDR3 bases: TGTGCCAGCAGCCCATACCTTCGCGGACCCTCCTACAATGAGCAGTTCTTC.